This is a list of T cell receptor beta chains from one sample in a study of T cells in Graves' hyperthyroidism and ophthalmopathy. TCRdb re-called the multiplex PCR reads through MiXCR, storing one row per CDR3 protein. The data hold about 610,000 distinct CDR3 sequences, with roughly 14% observed a single time. Sequencing used blood. These receptors were taken from a middle-aged woman with Graves' ophthalmopathy. Each CDR3 is given with its conserved first and last residue. Fields, in order: D gene, V gene, clone size, J gene, CDR3 protein, CDR3 DNA. The D gene is left open where the match is weak. Expanded clones are given a class, and other clones once, few, many or no size at all.

D gene: .; V gene: TRBV6-2/TRBV6-3; clone size: many; J gene: TRBJ2-7; CDR3 protein: CASSYDSYEQYF; CDR3 DNA: TGTGCCAGCAGCTATGACAGCTACGAGCAGTACTTC
D gene: .; V gene: TRBV5-1; clone size: many; J gene: TRBJ2-1; CDR3 protein: CASSLDAGSYNEQFF; CDR3 DNA: TGCGCCAGCAGCTTGGATGCTGGCTCCTACAATGAGCAGTTCTTC
D gene: .; V gene: TRBV19; clone size: many; J gene: TRBJ2-7; CDR3 protein: CASSSFVAYEQYF; CDR3 DNA: TGTGCCAGTAGTTCTTTCGTCGCGTACGAGCAGTACTTC
D gene: .; V gene: TRBV4-3; clone size: many; J gene: TRBJ1-1; CDR3 protein: CASSQDSANTEAFF; CDR3 DNA: TGCGCCAGCAGCCAAGACAGCGCGAACACTGAAGCTTTCTTT
D gene: .; V gene: TRBV11-2; clone size: once; J gene: TRBJ2-7; CDR3 protein: CASSPLELLEQYF; CDR3 DNA: TGTGCCAGCAGCCCCCTCGAACTCCTCGAGCAGTACTTC
D gene: .; V gene: TRBV15; clone size: many; J gene: TRBJ1-2; CDR3 protein: CATSRGGSPIGYTF; CDR3 DNA: TGTGCCACCAGCAGAGGCGGATCCCCGATTGGCTACACCTTC
D gene: TRBD2; V gene: TRBV29-1; clone size: many; J gene: TRBJ2-5; CDR3 protein: CSVHREGETQYF; CDR3 DNA: TGCAGCGTTCATCGGGAGGGAGAGACCCAGTACTTC
D gene: TRBD2; V gene: TRBV6-1; clone size: many; J gene: TRBJ2-5; CDR3 protein: CASSEVGLAAFGETQYF; CDR3 DNA: TGTGCCAGCAGTGAAGTGGGACTAGCGGCCTTTGGGGAGACCCAGTACTTC
D gene: .; V gene: TRBV7-3; clone size: .; J gene: TRBJ2-7; CDR3 protein: CASSLRVGTDEQYF; CDR3 DNA: TGTGCCAGCAGCTTAAGAGTAGGGACGGACGAGCAGTACTTC
D gene: .; V gene: TRBV5-4; clone size: few; J gene: TRBJ2-2; CDR3 protein: CASSLETSNTGELFF; CDR3 DNA: TGTGCCAGCAGCTTGGAAACGTCGAACACCGGGGAGCTGTTTTTT
D gene: .; V gene: TRBV6-1; clone size: few; J gene: TRBJ1-5; CDR3 protein: CASIPGAADSNQPQHF; CDR3 DNA: TGTGCCAGCATCCCGGGGGCAGCCGATAGCAATCAGCCCCAGCATTTT
D gene: TRBD1; V gene: TRBV7-3; clone size: many; J gene: TRBJ2-2; CDR3 protein: CASSATGTVNTGELFF; CDR3 DNA: TGTGCCAGCAGCGCCACCGGGACAGTTAACACCGGGGAGCTGTTTTTT
D gene: .; V gene: TRBV7-3; clone size: .; J gene: TRBJ1-3; CDR3 protein: CASSLSPGSSGNTIYF; CDR3 DNA: TGTGCCAGCAGCTTATCCCCGGGGAGCTCTGGAAACACCATATATTTT
D gene: TRBD1; V gene: TRBV4-1; clone size: many; J gene: TRBJ2-7; CDR3 protein: CASSQRTSTGSYTYEQYF; CDR3 DNA: TGCGCCAGCAGCCAACGTACATCGACAGGGTCTTACACCTACGAGCAGTACTTC
D gene: .; V gene: TRBV14; clone size: .; J gene: TRBJ1-1; CDR3 protein: CASTPPGGTEAFF; CDR3 DNA: TGTGCCAGCACCCCGCCGGGGGGCACTGAAGCTTTCTTT
D gene: .; V gene: TRBV7-2; clone size: few; J gene: TRBJ2-2; CDR3 protein: CASSLGDDTFTGELFF; CDR3 DNA: TGTGCCAGCAGCCTTGGCGACGACACCTTCACCGGGGAGCTGTTTTTT
D gene: .; V gene: TRBV30; clone size: many; J gene: TRBJ2-7; CDR3 protein: CAWSVAGSSYEQYF; CDR3 DNA: TGTGCCTGGAGTGTGGCAGGGAGCTCCTACGAGCAGTACTTC
D gene: .; V gene: TRBV12-3/TRBV12-4; clone size: many; J gene: TRBJ1-2; CDR3 protein: CASSLVSTAYGYTF; CDR3 DNA: TGTGCCAGCAGTTTAGTTTCGACAGCCTATGGCTACACCTTC
D gene: TRBD1; V gene: TRBV28; clone size: many; J gene: TRBJ2-4; CDR3 protein: CASSDGQGADIQYF; CDR3 DNA: TGTGCCAGCAGTGATGGACAGGGGGCTGACATTCAGTACTTC
D gene: .; V gene: TRBV12-3/TRBV12-4; clone size: many; J gene: TRBJ1-1; CDR3 protein: CASIHSGLSTEAFF; CDR3 DNA: TGTGCCAGCATCCATTCAGGGTTGAGCACTGAAGCTTTCTTT
D gene: .; V gene: TRBV12-5; clone size: many; J gene: TRBJ2-6; CDR3 protein: CASGNPQHSGANVLTF; CDR3 DNA: TGTGCTAGTGGTAACCCCCAGCACTCTGGGGCCAACGTCCTGACTTTC
D gene: .; V gene: TRBV7-2; clone size: many; J gene: TRBJ1-2; CDR3 protein: CASSPGEPRNYGYTF; CDR3 DNA: TGTGCCAGCAGCCCCGGAGAACCCCGGAACTATGGCTACACCTTC
D gene: .; V gene: TRBV6-2/TRBV6-3; clone size: many; J gene: TRBJ2-7; CDR3 protein: CASVAALRYEQYF; CDR3 DNA: TGTGCCAGCGTCGCGGCCCTACGATACGAGCAGTACTTC
D gene: .; V gene: TRBV27; clone size: many; J gene: TRBJ1-6; CDR3 protein: CASSFAQGYNSPLHF; CDR3 DNA: TGTGCCAGCAGTTTTGCACAGGGATATAATTCACCCCTCCACTTT